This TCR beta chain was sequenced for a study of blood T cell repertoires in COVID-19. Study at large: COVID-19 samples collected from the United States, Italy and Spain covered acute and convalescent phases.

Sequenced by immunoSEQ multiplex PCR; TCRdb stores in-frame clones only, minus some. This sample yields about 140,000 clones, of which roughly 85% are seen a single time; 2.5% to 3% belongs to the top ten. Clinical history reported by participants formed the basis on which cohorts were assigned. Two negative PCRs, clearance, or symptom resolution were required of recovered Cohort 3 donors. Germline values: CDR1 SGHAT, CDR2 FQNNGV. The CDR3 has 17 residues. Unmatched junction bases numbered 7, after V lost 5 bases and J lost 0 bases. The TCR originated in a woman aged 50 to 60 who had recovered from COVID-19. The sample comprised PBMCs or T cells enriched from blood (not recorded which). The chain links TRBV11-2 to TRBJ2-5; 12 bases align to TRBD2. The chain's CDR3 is CASSNGLAGPYQETQYF. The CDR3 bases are TGTGCCAGCAGCAATGGACTAGCGGGACCGTACCAAGAGACCCAGTACTTC.